This T cell receptor beta chain was captured by sequencing in a study of blood T cells in healthy people across ages. About this clonotype: At one boundary the junction diverges from the germline segment, which might be a read error.

From germline, CDR1 is MDHEN and CDR2 SYDVKM. The length of the CDR3 is 16 residues. Alongside a J-beta primer mix, a sample-barcoded 5' primer served in a second PCR lasting roughly 7 to 11 cycles. TCRdb itself ran the 5' RACE reads through MiXCR, one entry per CDR3 protein. The table has around 1.5 million distinct CDR3 sequences, roughly a third seen once. The sequenced sample was blood. This chain connects TRBV28 to TRBJ2-6; TRBD1 matches at 7 bases. The TCR comes from a woman aged 30 to 39 in good health. The CDR3 region has the DNA TGTACCAGCAGGATGGGGGACAGTTCTGGGGCCAACGTCCTGACTTTC. It translates to CTSRMGDSSGANVLTF.